This T cell receptor (beta chain) came from a study of human T cells and chemical hapten exposure. The V gene lost 1 base and the J gene lost 2 bases, with 11 bases spanning the gap. This CDR3 contains 15 residues. Germline V lookup: CDR1 SGHTA, CDR2 FQGNSA. Time point here: pre-sensitization, week 0. Treatment reported: therapeutic diphenylcyclopropenone sensitization with weekly scalp DPC. MiXCR, applied by TCRdb to the RACE reads, yields one record per CDR3 protein. The sample lists under 45,000 distinct CDR3 sequences; 10% were seen once. This chain connects TRBV7-2 to TRBJ2-5; the D call may be TRBD1 or TRBD2 (5 bases each). Sequenced material: whole blood, taken in connection with sensitization to the hapten diphenylcyclopropenone (DPC). This TCR was sampled from a man between 25 and 39 years old with alopecia areata. Some clones in this sample may be carry-over from other donors' samples. CDR3 sequence: CASSLGGTGQETQYF. For the CDR3, the DNA is TGTGCCAGCAGCTTAGGTGGGACGGGACAAGAGACCCAGTACTTC.